This TCR beta chain was retrieved from a study of spatial heterogeneity in lung cancer. Background on the study: Detection of beta-chain sequences consistently exceeded that of alpha-chain sequences. The average appearance count of each unique TCR and UMI combination in raw reads was more than ten.

MiXCR, applied by TCRdb to the 5' RACE reads, yields one record per CDR3 protein. Among tens of thousands of distinct CDR3 sequences listed, 9.5% to 15% were seen once. CDR3 length equals 13 residues. Trimming removed 4 bases at V and 2 bases at J, with 11 bases between. Germline values: CDR1 DFQATT, CDR2 SNEGSKA (reference sequence). Specified time point: sample taken at primary tumor resection. Regarding the study as a whole: Ubiquitous expanded tumor TCRs appeared in blood more at resection than follow-up.

Details on this clonotype: The antigen remains undetermined.

The input for sequencing was PBMCs, taken at surgery. This clonotype was obtained from a male donor with early-stage non-small cell lung cancer. The J gene is TRBJ1-2, the V gene TRBV20-1, with D maybe TRBD1 (5 bases). For the CDR3, the DNA is TGCAGTGCTAATGAAGGGGCCAACTATGGCTACACCTTC. Protein sequence: CSANEGANYGYTF.